The next 8 T cell receptor beta chains were all read from a single sample in a study of type 1 regulatory T cells. Study outcomes and limitations: Tr1 cells had a more restricted TCR repertoire than non-Tr1 cells.

TCRdb analysed the reads with MiXCR anew, one entry per CDR3 protein. The sample yields under 75,000 distinct CDR3 sequences, 20% to 25% seen once. What these receptors recognize is not known. Sequencing input: cultured type 1 regulatory T (Tr1) cells, either the whole culture or a sorted fraction (not recorded which). These receptors all come from a human donor in good health.

This rearrangement joins TRBV18 to TRBJ1-3; TRBD1 is a possible D gene (6 bases). The CDR3 length is 14 residues. Deletions cut 5 bases from V and 0 bases from J, with 8 bases between. CDR1 is KGHSH and CDR2 is LQKENI in the germline V gene. The CDR3 nucleotides are TGTGCCAGCTCAACGACAGGCTCTGGAAACACCATATATTTT. The encoded protein is CASSTTGSGNTIYF.

This clonotype was seen only a few times. The J gene is TRBJ2-2, the V gene TRBV28; 7 bases map to TRBD2. The V and J ends lost 7 bases and 4 bases, in that order; junction bases with no gene match: 9. This CDR3 spans 15 amino acids. The germline gives CDR1 MDHEN, CDR2 SYDVKM. The CDR3 DNA sequence: TGTGCCAGCATCACTAGCGCCGGGGGCACCGGGGAGCTGTTTTTT. Its translation is CASITSAGGTGELFF. Full variable domain (missing parts from reference TRBV28 and TRBJ2-2): DVKVTQSSRYLVKRTGEKVFLECVQDMDHENMFWYRQDPGLGLRLIYFSYDVKMKEKGDIPEGYSVSREKKERFSLILESASTNQTSMYLCASITSAGGTGELFFGEGSRLTVL.

This clonotype was found a few times. The chain uses TRBV12-3 or TRBV12-4 and TRBJ1-5, with a possible D match to TRBD1 (6 bases). Trimming removed 5 bases from V and 9 bases from J, with 14 bases in between. The CDR3 covers 13 residues. CDR3 sequence: CASSLGTPRPQHF. The CDR3, as DNA: TGTGCCAGCAGTCTCGGGACACCCAGGCCCCAGCATTTT.

V gene TRBV28 combines with J gene TRBJ1-6; D is unresolved. V lost 2 bases to trimming and J lost 10 bases, with 6 bases between them. Germline CDR1 reads MDHEN; CDR2 reads SYDVKM. The CDR3 totals 12 residues. CDR3 coding DNA: TGTGCCAGCAGTTTAGAGCACTCACCCCTCCACTTT. It is translated as CASSLEHSPLHF.

This clonotype occurred many times. The V call is TRBV20-1, the J call TRBJ2-3; 7 nucleotides agree with TRBD2. The germline CDR1 and CDR2 sequences are DFQATT and SNEGSKA (reference sequence). The CDR3 is 15 amino acids. J lost 0 bases, V lost 1 base, and 4 bases had no gene match. Written as DNA, the CDR3 is TGCAGTGCTAGAGTTCTAGCGGTTAGCACAGATACGCAGTATTTT. Translated: CSARVLAVSTDTQYF.

The chain recombines TRBV3-1 with TRBJ2-7, with 9 bases lining up with TRBD2. The germline V gene encodes CDR1 LGHDT and CDR2 YNNKEL (reference sequence). The trim removed 4 bases at V and 5 bases at J, leaving 12 bases unmatched. This CDR3 contains 16 residues. The CDR3 nucleotides are TGTGCCAGCAGCCTCCTTAGCGGGAGAGGGGACCACGAGCAGTACTTC. Translation gives CASSLLSGRGDHEQYF.

This clonotype was counted many times. The V and J genes are TRBV10-3 and TRBJ2-3; TRBD1 aligns across 8 bases. The CDR3 has 15 residues. With 2 bases clipped from V and 5 bases from J, the junction kept 6 bases outside the gene matches. Germline-derived CDR1 and CDR2 are ENHRY and SYGVKD. The CDR3 DNA follows: TGTGCCATCAGTGAGGAGACAGGGGCCGGAGATACGCAGTATTTT. It specifies CAISEETGAGDTQYF.

This clonotype was found a few times. The rearrangement links TRBV20-1 to TRBJ2-7; TRBD2 might be the D (6 bases). In germline, CDR1 is DFQATT, CDR2 SNEGSKA (reference sequence). CDR3 length: 14 residues. The V end was cut by 6 bases, the J end by 0 bases, with 15 bases between. CDR3: CSALGRDHSYEQYF. The CDR3 DNA reads as TGCAGTGCCCTCGGGCGGGATCACTCCTACGAGCAGTACTTC.